This T cell receptor (beta chain) was obtained from a study of shared clonotypes between healthy human individuals. All participating donors were Caucasian adults from Nashville, Tennessee. CDR1 and CDR2 from the germline V gene are LNHDA and SQIVND (reference sequence). Trimming took 4 bases from V and 6 from J; bases not matched to a gene: 5. This CDR3 has 14 amino acids. The data were produced by immunoSEQ multiplex PCR, yet TCRdb's version contains in-frame clones alone and is incomplete. The sample consists of approximately 1.4 million clones, 95% to 99% of them appearing once. This receptor was obtained from a young man in good health. V usage is TRBV19 and J usage is TRBJ2-1; 8 bases line up with TRBD2. Source material: naive CD4+ T cells sorted from blood. Subset indicated: CD45RA+ positively selected. CDR3 bases: TGTGCCAGTAGTACCGTAGCGGGGAGCAATGAGCAGTTCTTC. As protein: CASSTVAGSNEQFF.